This entry lists 11 T cell receptor beta chains sequenced from one sample in a study of blood T cells in healthy people across ages. With a J-beta primer mix and a sample-barcoded 5' primer, a second PCR ran about 7 to 12 cycles. In TCRdb, the 5' RACE reads were re-called with MiXCR into one record per CDR3 protein. The profile shows approximately 800,000 distinct CDR3 sequences, about 47% of them singletons. Source material: blood. These receptors all come from a man of 80 years or more in good health.

This chain links TRBV7-2 with TRBJ2-1, with D unresolved. CDR3 length: 12 residues. In germline, CDR1 is SGHTA, CDR2 FQGNSA. Trimming left V 5 bases short and J 12 bases short, with 14 bases between. In DNA, the CDR3 is TGTGCCAGCAGCCCCCGGACGACGGGGCAGTTCTTC. Its protein product is CASSPRTTGQFF.

This clonotype was recorded a few times. The V and J genes are TRBV24-1 and TRBJ2-1; 7 bases are a match to TRBD1. Germline CDR1 and CDR2: KGHDR and SFDVKD. V trimming: 3 bases; J trimming: 9 bases; junction bases outside the gene matches: 7. The length of the CDR3 is 14 residues. DNA for the CDR3: TGTGCCACCAGTGATGGGCGACAGGGTGCTGAGCAGTTCTTC. Translating gives CATSDGRQGAEQFF.

This clonotype has just a few counts. The J gene is TRBJ1-5, the V gene TRBV28; 7 bases map to TRBD1. The CDR3 extends over 15 amino acids. The ends lost 6 bases at V and 0 bases at J; junction bases unmatched: 5. CDR1 and CDR2 (germline): MDHEN, SYDVKM. The CDR3 coding sequence is TGTGCCAGCAGGGGACAGTGGAATAGCAATCAGCCCCAGCATTTT. Translation: CASRGQWNSNQPQHF. The entire variable domain, with the rest obtained from reference TRBV28 and TRBJ1-5, is as follows: DVKVTQSSRYLVKRTGEKVFLECVQDMDHENMFWYRQDPGLGLRLIYFSYDVKMKEKGDIPEGYSVSREKKERFSLILESASTNQTSMYLCASRGQWNSNQPQHFGDGTRLSIL.

The rearrangement uses TRBV7-2 and TRBJ2-7; TRBD1 is a possible D gene (5 bases). V lost 1 base and J 3 bases, leaving 10 bases between the germline ends. Germline CDR1 reads SGHTA; CDR2 reads FQGNSA. The CDR3 runs 14 residues. The CDR3 DNA reads as TGTGCCAGCAGCTTAGGGGCGCAGGGCTACGAGCAGTACTTC. As protein: CASSLGAQGYEQYF. The entire variable domain, with the rest obtained from reference TRBV7-2 and TRBJ2-7, is as follows: GAGVSQSPSNKVTEKGKDVELRCDPISGHTALYWYRQSLGQGLEFLIYFQGNSAPDKSGLPSDRFSAERTGGSVSTLTIQRTQQEDSAVYLCASSLGAQGYEQYFGPGTRLTVT.

This clonotype was observed a few times. The genes are TRBV11-3 and TRBJ2-7, with no clear D. V was pared by 1 base and J by 3 bases, with 10 bases between. The germline CDR1 and CDR2 sequences are SGHNT and YENEEA. This CDR3 comprises 14 residues. CDR3 nucleotide sequence: TGTGCCAGCAGCTTAGGGCACCAAATCTACGAGCAGTACTTC. This translates into CASSLGHQIYEQYF.

The V gene is TRBV7-2, the J gene TRBJ2-7; D is unresolved. The CDR3 consists of 13 residues. V was trimmed by 6 bases and J by 3 bases, leaving 12 bases between them. Germline CDR1 is SGHTA and CDR2 is FQGNSA. Written as DNA, the CDR3 is TGTGCCAGCAGTTCAGTCGGCGGCTACGAGCAGTACTTC. Translation gives CASSSVGGYEQYF.

The table lists this clonotype with a few counts. The V and J genes are TRBV9 and TRBJ2-1; tentative D call: TRBD1 (6 bases). The CDR3 contains 16 residues. Trimming cost V 1 base and J 7 bases, with 18 bases left between them. Germline-derived CDR1 and CDR2 are SGDLS and YYNGEE. CDR3 in amino acids: CASSVTQGTLGNEQFF. The CDR3 nucleotides are TGTGCCAGCAGCGTAACACAGGGAACCTTAGGGAATGAGCAGTTCTTC.

The rearrangement joins TRBV30 to TRBJ2-1; perhaps D is TRBD1 or TRBD2 (7 bases each). V shed 5 bases and J shed 7 bases, with 21 bases lying between them. The CDR3 spans 15 residues. CDR1 GTSNPN and CDR2 SVGIG come from the germline V gene (reference sequence). The CDR3 sequence: CAWAPPGGRGNEQFF. CDR3 coding DNA: TGTGCCTGGGCACCCCCAGGGGGGCGGGGGAATGAGCAGTTCTTC.

This clonotype was found many times. The J gene is TRBJ2-1, the V gene TRBV5-1; D is tentatively TRBD1 or TRBD2 (5 bases each). Germline CDR1 SGHRS, CDR2 YFSETQ. CDR3 length equals 15 residues. Trimming removed 1 base at V and 2 bases at J, with 10 bases between. CDR3 in DNA: TGCGCCAGCAGCTTGTCCGGGACGGCCTACAATGAGCAGTTCTTC. It is translated as CASSLSGTAYNEQFF.

The chain links TRBV5-1 to TRBJ2-1, with 7 bases that match TRBD1. This CDR3 contains 15 residues. CDR1 is SGHRS, CDR2 YFSETQ, per germline. The V segment lost 2 bases and the J segment 4 bases; nucleotides outside the gene matches: 6. CDR3 sequence reads: CASSLLPGQYNEQFF. Here the CDR3 DNA reads TGCGCCAGCAGCTTACTACCGGGACAGTACAATGAGCAGTTCTTC. The full variable domain, in which reference TRBV5-1 and TRBJ2-1 provide the parts outside the CDR3, is KAGVTQTPRYLIKTRGQQVTLSCSPISGHRSVSWYQQTPGQGLQFLFEYFSETQRNKGNFPGRFSGRQFSNSRSEMNVSTLELGDSALYLCASSLLPGQYNEQFFGPGTRLTVL.

In its sample, this clonotype was seen a few times. The CDR3 DNA sequence: TGCGCCAGCAGCTACTCCGGGACAATTAGCGGGAGTGATCGGGACGAGCAGTACTTC. It translates to CASSYSGTISGSDRDEQYF. This chain joins TRBV5-1 and TRBJ2-7, with 9 bases matching TRBD2. The CDR3 has 19 amino acids. The germline gives CDR1 SGHRS, CDR2 YFSETQ. J lost 5 bases, V lost 3 bases, and 21 bases had no gene match.